The T cell receptor beta chain described here comes from a study of T cell repertoires in cytomegalovirus infection. Whole-study context: Matching HLA type and CMV infection were both indicated by public TCR beta signatures.

Using its own MiXCR run on the reads, TCRdb lists one record per CDR3 protein. The table shows approximately 590,000 distinct CDR3 sequences, with 40% occurring only once. This clonotype was observed at least ten times. Its target is unknown. Study findings and constraints: Summed public TCR beta family frequency identified CMV carriers bearing the relevant HLA.

This receptor was taken from a human donor in good health (CMV status not recorded). Some clones in this sample may be carry-over from other donors' samples. The sample was cultured PBMCs, taken from culture after CMV antigen stimulation.

The CDR3 loop reads CASSLATSGAEQYF. As DNA, the CDR3 is TGTGCCAGCAGCTTAGCCACTAGCGGAGCCGAGCAGTACTTC. This chain links TRBV7-2 with TRBJ2-7; 8 bases fit TRBD2. The trim removed 0 bases at V and 6 bases at J, leaving 4 bases unmatched. Germline values: CDR1 SGHTA, CDR2 FQGNSA. The CDR3 has 14 amino acids.